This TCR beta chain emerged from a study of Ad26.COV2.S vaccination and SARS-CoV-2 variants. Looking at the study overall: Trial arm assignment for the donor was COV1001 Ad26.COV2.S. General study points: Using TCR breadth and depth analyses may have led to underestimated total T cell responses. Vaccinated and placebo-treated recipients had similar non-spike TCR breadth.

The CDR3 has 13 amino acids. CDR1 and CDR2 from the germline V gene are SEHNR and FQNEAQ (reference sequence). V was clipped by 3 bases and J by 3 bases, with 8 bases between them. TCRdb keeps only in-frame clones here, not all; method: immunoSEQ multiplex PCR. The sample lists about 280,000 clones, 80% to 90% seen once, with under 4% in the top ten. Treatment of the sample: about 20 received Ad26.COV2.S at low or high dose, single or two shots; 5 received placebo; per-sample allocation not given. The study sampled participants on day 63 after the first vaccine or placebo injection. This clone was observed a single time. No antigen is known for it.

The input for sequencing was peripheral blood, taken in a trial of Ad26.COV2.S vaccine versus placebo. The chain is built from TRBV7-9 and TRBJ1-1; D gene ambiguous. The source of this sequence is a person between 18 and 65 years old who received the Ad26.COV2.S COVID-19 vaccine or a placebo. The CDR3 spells CASSFAGDTEAFF. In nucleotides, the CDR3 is TGTGCCAGCAGCTTTGCCGGGGACACTGAAGCTTTCTTT.